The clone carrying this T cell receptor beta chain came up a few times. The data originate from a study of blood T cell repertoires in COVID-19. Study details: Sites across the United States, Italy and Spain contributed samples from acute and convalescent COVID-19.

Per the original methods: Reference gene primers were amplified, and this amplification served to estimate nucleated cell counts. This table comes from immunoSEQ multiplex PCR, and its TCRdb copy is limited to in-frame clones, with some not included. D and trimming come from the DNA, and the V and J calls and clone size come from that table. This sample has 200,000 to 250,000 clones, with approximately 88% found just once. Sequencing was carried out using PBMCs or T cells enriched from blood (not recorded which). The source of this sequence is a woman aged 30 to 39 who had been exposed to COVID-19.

CDR3 nucleotide sequence: TGTGCCAGCAGAGACAGGGCGTACAACAATGAGCAGTTCTTC. This gives the protein CASRDRAYNNEQFF. The gene calls are TRBV2 and TRBJ2-1, with 7 bases that match TRBD1. CDR3 length: 14 residues. Trimming took 6 bases from V and 5 from J; bases not matched to a gene: 7. The germline CDR1 and CDR2 sequences are SNHLY and FYNNEI.